Following are 8 T cell receptor beta chains from one sample sequenced in a study of blood T cells in healthy people across ages. PCR was performed a second time for roughly 7 to 12 cycles using a sample-barcoded 5' primer and a J-beta primer mix. TCRdb ran MiXCR on the 5' RACE reads and lists one entry per CDR3 protein. Here the sample spans roughly 2 million distinct CDR3 sequences, around 48% being singletons. The sample comprised blood. The receptor source for this set is a woman in her forties in good health.

The J gene is TRBJ2-3, the V gene TRBV20-1; D is possibly TRBD2 (5 bases). The germline CDR1 and CDR2 sequences are DFQATT and SNEGSKA (reference sequence). CDR3 length equals 17 residues. V lost 3 bases, J lost 0 bases, and 19 bases lay in between. Here the CDR3 DNA reads TGCAGTGCTAGGCGACGGGGAAGCGATTCTAGCACAGATACGCAGTATTTT. This sequence encodes CSARRRGSDSSTDTQYF.

This clonotype was detected a few times. The V and J genes are TRBV5-1 and TRBJ2-5, with 7 bases lining up with TRBD1. The length of the CDR3 is 16 residues. Losses at the gene ends were 4 bases for V and 1 base for J; bases not matched to a gene: 10. The V gene's germline CDR1 is SGHRS and CDR2 YFSETQ. CDR3 coding DNA: TGCGCCAGCAGCCTCCGGGACAGCTCACCCCAAGAGACCCAGTACTTC. It is translated as CASSLRDSSPQETQYF.

The gene calls are TRBV11-1 and TRBJ2-5, with D possibly matching TRBD2 (5 bases). This CDR3 has 14 residues. The V and J ends lost 1 base and 1 base respectively, with 7 bases between them. From germline, CDR1 is SGHAT and CDR2 FQDESV (reference sequence). The CDR3 DNA reads as TGTGCCAGCAGCTTAGGACTATTCCAAGAGACCCAGTACTTC. Its protein product is CASSLGLFQETQYF. The complete variable domain, with remaining parts taken from reference TRBV11-1 and TRBJ2-5, reads EAEVAQSPRYKITEKSQAVAFWCDPISGHATLYWYRQILGQGPELLVQFQDESVVDDSQLPKDRFSAERLKGVDSTLKIQPAELGDSAMYLCASSLGLFQETQYFGPGTRLLVL.

This clonotype was counted a few times. The chain couples TRBV7-2 to TRBJ2-1, with a possible D match to TRBD2 (5 bases). The V and J ends lost 0 bases and 8 bases respectively, with 14 bases between them. CDR1 and CDR2 from the germline V gene are SGHTA and FQGNSA. The CDR3 is made up of 15 amino acids. DNA for the CDR3: TGTGCCAGCAGCTTAGCGTCCGGGAAGAAGGATGAGCAGTTCTTC. Encoded protein: CASSLASGKKDEQFF.

The chain is built from TRBV7-3 and TRBJ2-3; TRBD2 is a possible D gene (9 bases). CDR3 length: 19 amino acids. Trimming took 5 bases from V and 0 from J, leaving 24 bases between them. Germline CDR1 is SGHTA and CDR2 is FQGTGA. The CDR3 bases are TGTGCCAGCAGCCCCAGCGGGACTAGCAGGGGGCTTAGCACAGATACGCAGTATTTT. Its translation is CASSPSGTSRGLSTDTQYF.

The rearrangement uses TRBV7-2 and TRBJ2-1, with D possibly being TRBD2 (6 bases). The germline gives CDR1 SGHTA, CDR2 FQGNSA. The V end lost 5 bases, the J end lost 0 bases, and 14 bases lay between the germline ends. The CDR3 consists of 16 residues. CDR3 sequence: CASSLLRGSSYNEQFF. DNA of the CDR3: TGTGCCAGCAGCCTCCTCCGGGGGAGCTCCTACAATGAGCAGTTCTTC.

The gene calls are TRBV4-3 and TRBJ2-4; 8 bases align to TRBD1. Per germline, CDR1 LGHNA and CDR2 YSLEER. Trimming cost V 1 base and J 3 bases; bases outside gene matches: 5. This CDR3 region has 16 residues. In nucleotides, the CDR3 is TGCGCCAGCAGCCAAGCGGCAGGGGGCATCAAAAACATTCAGTACTTC. It codes for CASSQAAGGIKNIQYF.

The rearrangement uses TRBV7-9 and TRBJ1-1, with D uncertain. CDR1 and CDR2 (germline): SEHNR, FQNEAQ (reference sequence). Trimming stripped 2 bases from V and 4 bases from J, with 14 bases between. The CDR3 runs to 15 residues. The CDR3 region is CASSLMTVPGTEAFF. DNA for the CDR3: TGTGCCAGCAGCTTAATGACGGTCCCAGGCACTGAAGCTTTCTTT.